This TCR beta chain was recovered during a study of STAT3 mutations in large granular lymphocyte leukemia. The study, taken as a whole, reports: TCR clonotype switching after therapy occurred in about 30% of the 18 patients. In T-cell large granular lymphocyte leukemia, about half of patients showed multiple immunodominant subclonotypes.

Assay: immunoSEQ multiplex PCR; the TCRdb copy retains only in-frame clones and omits some. The sample records more than 6,500 clones, roughly 79% being singletons. This CDR3 comprises 14 residues. J was trimmed by 5 bases and V by 6 bases; bases with no gene match: 7. Germline lookup yields CDR1 KGHSH and CDR2 LQKENI. For this clone: The target antigen is unknown.

This chain uses TRBV18 with TRBJ2-5; the match to TRBD2 covers 9 bases. The clonotype originates from a woman in her thirties or forties with T-cell large granular lymphocyte leukemia. Some clones in this sample may be carry-over from other donors' samples. The sequencing sample was made of peripheral blood mononuclear cells. Here the CDR3 DNA reads TGTGCCAGCTCCCCTAGGACTAGCGTTGAGACCCAGTACTTC. As protein: CASSPRTSVETQYF.